These 21 T cell receptor beta chains were sequenced from one sample in a study of Ad26.COV2.S vaccination and SARS-CoV-2 variants. Clones were sequenced by immunoSEQ multiplex PCR, and TCRdb holds only the in-frame ones, with some missing. This sample has about 420,000 clones, with roughly 90% found just once. Stated treatment: some 19 received Ad26.COV2.S at low or high dose, single or two shots; 5 received placebo; per-sample allocation not given. Day 63 after the first injection of vaccine or placebo was the sampling time. Sequences were derived from peripheral blood, sampled in a trial of Ad26.COV2.S vaccine versus placebo. The receptor set was obtained from a person between 18 and 60 years old who received the Ad26.COV2.S COVID-19 vaccine or a placebo.

The rearrangement links TRBV18 to TRBJ1-1; D not certain. Trimming took off 2 bases at V and 0 bases at J, with 13 bases between the two ends. Germline assignment: CDR1 KGHSH and CDR2 LQKENI. The length of the CDR3 is 16 residues. CDR3 sequence reads: CASSPMAQAMNTEAFF. The CDR3 nucleotides are TGTGCCAGCTCACCAATGGCGCAGGCCATGAACACTGAAGCTTTCTTT. Full variable domain (missing parts from reference TRBV18 and TRBJ1-1): NAGVMQNPRHLVRRRGQEARLRCSPMKGHSHVYWYRQLPEEGLKFMVYLQKENIIDESGMPKERFSAEFPKEGPSILRIQQVVRGDSAAYFCASSPMAQAMNTEAFFGQGTRLTVV.

V is TRBV9 and J is TRBJ1-4; 11 bases map to TRBD1. The CDR3 is 16 amino acids. Per the germline V gene, CDR1 is SGDLS and CDR2 is YYNGEE. Trimming removed 4 bases from V and 1 base from J; junction bases left unmatched: 3. This CDR3 reads CASSPGQGGTNEKLFF. CDR3 DNA: TGTGCCAGCAGCCCGGGACAGGGGGGAACTAATGAAAAACTGTTTTTT.

The chain uses TRBV7-3 and TRBJ1-1; D unresolved. The V end was cut by 0 bases, the J end by 5 bases, with 10 bases between. Germline V gene lookup returns CDR1 SGHTA and CDR2 FQGTGA. The CDR3 totals 14 residues. CDR3 protein: CASSLTGRVTEAFF. In DNA form, the CDR3 reads TGTGCCAGCAGCTTAACAGGGCGGGTTACTGAAGCTTTCTTT.

This sequence joins TRBV19 and TRBJ2-2; TRBD1 matches 10 bases. The germline CDR1 and CDR2 sequences are LNHDA and SQIVND (reference sequence). This CDR3 spans 16 amino acids. V lost 4 bases, J lost 5 bases, and 7 bases stayed unmatched. The CDR3 reads CASSKKTGGRTGELFF. The CDR3 DNA reads TGTGCCAGTAGTAAAAAGACAGGGGGCCGGACCGGGGAGCTGTTTTTT.

The J gene is TRBJ2-1, the V gene TRBV7-2, with TRBD1 as a possible D gene (5 bases). This CDR3 comprises 13 residues. With 6 bases removed from V and 8 bases from J, the gap between germline ends came to 14 bases. Germline V gene data show CDR1 as SGHTA and CDR2 as FQGNSA. This CDR3 reads CASSYGTGDEQFF. The CDR3 DNA is TGTGCCAGCAGTTACGGTACAGGAGATGAGCAGTTCTTC.

This rearrangement joins TRBV5-4 to TRBJ2-3; D is possibly TRBD2 (5 bases). CDR3 length: 14 amino acids. The V end was cut by 4 bases, the J end by 4 bases, with 13 bases between. Looked up from germline, CDR1 is SGHNT and CDR2 is YYREEE (reference sequence). The CDR3 sequence: CASSRRARPDTQYF. The CDR3 DNA reads TGTGCCAGCAGCAGGCGGGCGAGACCAGATACGCAGTATTTT. The variable domain in full, completed from reference TRBV5-4 and TRBJ2-3, reads ETGVTQSPTHLIKTRGQQVTLRCSSQSGHNTVSWYQQALGQGPQFIFQYYREEENGRGNFPPRFSGLQFPNYSSELNVNALELDDSALYLCASSRRARPDTQYFGPGTRLTVL.

This clone was counted between two and nine times. The chain links TRBV5-4 to TRBJ2-1; tentative D call: TRBD2 (7 bases). Trimming shortened V by 0 bases and J by 5 bases, and 12 bases separated the two germline ends. Germline V CDR1 and CDR2: SGHNT, YYREEE (reference sequence). CDR3 size: 15 residues. CDR3 protein: CASSLDGGPDNEQFF. The CDR3 DNA reads TGTGCCAGCAGCTTGGACGGGGGGCCAGACAATGAGCAGTTCTTC. The full variable domain, with the rest looked up from reference TRBV5-4 and TRBJ2-1, is ETGVTQSPTHLIKTRGQQVTLRCSSQSGHNTVSWYQQALGQGPQFIFQYYREEENGRGNFPPRFSGLQFPNYSSELNVNALELDDSALYLCASSLDGGPDNEQFFGPGTRLTVL.

V gene TRBV11-2 combines with J gene TRBJ2-7; D is ambiguous. In germline, CDR1 is SGHAT, CDR2 FQNNGV. The CDR3 runs 13 residues. With 5 bases removed from V and 2 bases from J, the gap between germline ends came to 10 bases. CDR3 protein: CASSPAGPYEQYF. CDR3 sequence (DNA): TGTGCCAGCAGCCCGGCCGGGCCCTACGAGCAGTACTTC.

This chain uses TRBV3-1 (or the pseudogene TRBV3-2) with TRBJ1-2, with TRBD1 identical over 11 bases. Germline values: CDR1 LGHDT, CDR2 YNNKEL (reference sequence). CDR3 length: 15 residues. Trimming cost V 4 bases and J 5 bases; bases outside gene matches: 6. The CDR3: CASSPSDRGLYGYTF. In DNA, the CDR3 is TGTGCCAGCAGCCCTTCGGACAGGGGGCTTTATGGCTACACCTTC.

This clone was picked up a small number of times. The chain is built from TRBV24-1 and TRBJ1-2; no clear D gene. The V gene lost 3 bases and the J gene lost 2 bases, with 9 bases spanning the gap. This CDR3 comprises 14 residues. The germline gives CDR1 KGHDR, CDR2 SFDVKD. This chain's CDR3 is CATSDPGKNYGYTF. The CDR3 bases are TGTGCCACCAGTGATCCGGGGAAGAACTATGGCTACACCTTC.

This clone was seen at least ten times. The rearrangement uses TRBV5-4 and TRBJ1-2; the match to TRBD1 covers 9 bases. The germline V gene encodes CDR1 SGHNT and CDR2 YYREEE (reference sequence). The CDR3 totals 13 residues. The J segment lost 5 bases and the V segment lost 4 bases, leaving 3 bases of the junction unmatched. The chain's CDR3 is CASSTGTGYGYTF. The CDR3 DNA reads TGTGCCAGCAGCACCGGGACAGGGTATGGCTACACCTTC.

The gene calls are TRBV4-2 and TRBJ2-3; unclear D gene. The ends were cut back, 0 bases at V and 4 bases at J, with 14 bases in the middle. The CDR3 has 16 residues. Germline CDR1 LGHNA, CDR2 YNFKEQ. CDR3 loop: CASSQDPRVGSDTQYF. The CDR3, as DNA: TGTGCCAGCAGCCAAGATCCCCGGGTGGGGTCAGATACGCAGTATTTT.

This chain joins TRBV29-1 and TRBJ1-2; TRBD1 agrees at 10 bases. CDR1 is SQVTM, CDR2 ANQGSEA, per germline. The CDR3 runs 15 residues. V dropped 5 bases and J dropped 4; count of bases not matched to a gene: 10. DNA of the CDR3: TGCAGCGTTCTAAGGGGGGACAGGGGAACCTATGGCTACACCTTC. Protein: CSVLRGDRGTYGYTF.

V gene TRBV3-1 (or the pseudogene TRBV3-2) combines with J gene TRBJ2-7; no clear D gene. Germline V gene lookup returns CDR1 LGHDT and CDR2 YNNKEL (reference sequence). V lost 5 bases, J lost 3 bases, and 11 bases lay in between. This CDR3 spans 13 amino acids. CDR3 loop: CASSDPYYYEQYF. The CDR3 DNA reads as TGTGCCAGCAGCGATCCCTATTACTACGAGCAGTACTTC.

The rearrangement uses TRBV9 and TRBJ1-1; D might be TRBD1 (6 bases). Germline CDR1 SGDLS, CDR2 YYNGEE. The CDR3 is 15 amino acids. Between the trimmed V and J ends, which lost 3 bases and 5 bases, there was a span of 17 bases. CDR3 amino acids: CASSGHGGRGTEAFF. In nucleotides, the CDR3 is TGTGCCAGCAGCGGGCACGGGGGGCGAGGGACTGAAGCTTTCTTT. The variable domain in full, with the rest retrieved from reference TRBV9 and TRBJ1-1, is DSGVTQTPKHLITATGQRVTLRCSPRSGDLSVYWYQQSLDQGLQFLIQYYNGEERAKGNILERFSAQQFPDLHSELNLSSLELGDSALYFCASSGHGGRGTEAFFGQGTRLTVV.

The chain couples TRBV7-9 to TRBJ2-7; D remains unclear. The germline V gene has CDR1 SEHNR and CDR2 FQNEAQ (reference sequence). Deletions cut 3 bases from V and 7 bases from J, with 10 bases between. The CDR3 covers 12 residues. The CDR3 reads CASSLPHQEQYF. Written as DNA, the CDR3 is TGTGCCAGCAGCTTGCCGCATCAGGAGCAGTACTTC.

The chain links TRBV7-2 to TRBJ2-2; D is perhaps TRBD1 (7 bases). This CDR3 comprises 16 residues. The V and J ends lost 1 base and 5 bases respectively, with 14 bases between them. Germline V lookup: CDR1 SGHTA, CDR2 FQGNSA. The DNA of the CDR3 is TGTGCCAGCAGCTTAGGGGCAGGGGGGTCGACCGGGGAGCTGTTTTTT. It codes for CASSLGAGGSTGELFF.

The chain carries TRBV6-6 and TRBJ2-1; TRBD2 matches 10 bases. V shed 2 bases, J shed 8 bases, and the junction held 9 bases outside the gene matches. This CDR3 comprises 16 residues. Germline-derived CDR1 and CDR2 are MNHNY and SVGAGI (reference sequence). Here the CDR3 reads CASSYQAGLADDEQFF. Here the CDR3 DNA reads TGTGCCAGCAGTTACCAAGCAGGACTAGCGGATGATGAGCAGTTCTTC.

This sequence joins TRBV7-2 and TRBJ2-5, with 8 positions matching TRBD1. This CDR3 is built from 15 residues. The V and J ends lost 5 bases and 4 bases, in that order; junction bases with no gene match: 9. The V gene's germline CDR1 is SGHTA and CDR2 FQGNSA. The DNA for the CDR3 is TGTGCCAGCAGCCCTCGGACAGGGCCGGGAGAGACCCAGTACTTC. Its translation is CASSPRTGPGETQYF.

This chain connects TRBV5-4 to TRBJ1-6; no firm D call. Trimming took 2 bases from V and 10 from J, leaving 10 bases between them. The CDR3 covers 13 residues. In germline, CDR1 is SGHNT, CDR2 YYREEE (reference sequence). Here the CDR3 reads CASSLGNISPLHF. The CDR3 DNA reads TGTGCCAGCAGCTTAGGCAACATCTCACCCCTCCACTTT.

This clone was seen a few times. The chain recombines TRBV5-6 with TRBJ2-3, with 9 nucleotides matching TRBD2. The CDR3 sequence is 14 residues long. Trimming removed 2 bases from V and 8 bases from J; junction bases left unmatched: 6. The germline CDR1 and CDR2 sequences are SGHDT and YYEEEE. The CDR3 DNA sequence: TGTGCCAGCAGCTTAACTAGCGGGCCAGGTACGCAGTATTTT. This gives the protein CASSLTSGPGTQYF. Complete variable domain (other parts from reference TRBV5-6 and TRBJ2-3): DAGVTQSPTHLIKTRGQQVTLRCSPKSGHDTVSWYQQALGQGPQFIFQYYEEEERQRGNFPDRFSGHQFPNYSSELNVNALLLGDSALYLCASSLTSGPGTQYFGPGTRLTVL.